Listed below are T cell receptor beta chains from one sample, sequenced in a study of T cells in Graves' hyperthyroidism and ophthalmopathy. TCRdb reprocessed the multiplex PCR reads via MiXCR and lists one record per CDR3 protein. The sample has around 290,000 distinct CDR3 sequences; roughly 13% are singletons. The source material was blood. All receptors come from a woman between 40 and 50 years old with Graves' hyperthyroidism. CDR3s include the opening cysteine and the closing phenylalanine or tryptophan. The order of the fields is clone size, D gene, J gene, CDR3 length, V gene, CDR3 protein, CDR3 DNA. A D gene is named only where the DNA matches it firmly. Clone size is stated in some rows and not others, as once, few, many or a class when expanded.

>many|NA|TRBJ2-7|13|TRBV28
CASRQTASYEQYF
TGTGCCAGCAGGCAGACAGCCTCCTACGAGCAGTACTTC
>many|NA|TRBJ1-2|11|TRBV6-1
CASWYGDGYTF
TGTGCCAGCTGGTACGGGGATGGCTACACCTTC
>NA|TRBD1|TRBJ2-5|13|TRBV20-1
CSARDRFEETQYF
TGCAGTGCTAGGGACAGGTTCGAAGAGACCCAGTACTTC
>few|NA|TRBJ2-2|17|TRBV28
CASSLIGSLQNTGELFF
TGTGCCAGCAGTTTAATCGGGTCTCTCCAAAACACCGGGGAGCTGTTTTTT
>NA|NA|TRBJ1-4|14|TRBV7-2
CASSLGGVGEKLFF
TGTGCCAGCAGCTTAGGAGGGGTAGGGGAAAAACTGTTTTTT
>many|NA|TRBJ2-5|13|TRBV29-1
CSVEEGYQETQYF
TGCAGCGTTGAAGAGGGCTATCAAGAGACCCAGTACTTC
>few|TRBD1|TRBJ2-3|15|TRBV12-3/TRBV12-4
CASSLGTGVTDTQYF
TGTGCCAGCAGTTTAGGGACAGGGGTCACAGATACGCAGTATTTT
>few|NA|TRBJ1-4|17|TRBV3-1
CASSQDRGALTNEKLFF
TGTGCCAGCAGCCAAGATCGGGGGGCCCTAACTAATGAAAAACTGTTTTTT
>NA|NA|TRBJ2-1|15|TRBV5-8
CASSLGGSGRVEQFF
TGTGCCAGCAGCTTGGGGGGGAGCGGACGGGTTGAGCAGTTCTTC
>NA|TRBD2|TRBJ2-1|17|TRBV19
CASSRSLGSGAKNEQFF
TGTGCCAGTAGTAGGTCTTTGGGTAGCGGGGCAAAGAATGAGCAGTTCTTC
>many|TRBD1|TRBJ2-1|15|TRBV6-1
CASSEGGQGYNEQFF
TGTGCCAGCAGTGAAGGGGGACAGGGCTACAATGAGCAGTTCTTC
>few|NA|TRBJ2-7|15|TRBV19
CATRDAGRRAYEQYF
TGTGCCACCCGCGACGCCGGCAGGAGAGCCTACGAGCAGTACTTC
>many|NA|TRBJ1-3|14|TRBV28
CASRKTVSGNTIYF
TGTGCCAGCAGGAAGACTGTCTCTGGAAACACCATATATTTT
>many|NA|TRBJ2-1|18|TRBV5-5
CASSSQEGEGRAYNEQFF
TGTGCCAGCAGCTCGCAGGAGGGGGAGGGCCGGGCCTACAATGAGCAGTTCTTC
>many|TRBD1|TRBJ2-7|14|TRBV10-3
CAISEQGAPYEQYF
TGTGCCATCAGTGAACAGGGGGCCCCCTACGAGCAGTACTTC
>many|TRBD2|TRBJ2-3|14|TRBV13
CASSSGLAVDTQYF
TGTGCCAGCAGCTCTGGACTAGCTGTGGATACGCAGTATTTT
>NA|NA|TRBJ1-3|16|TRBV3-1
CASRNLDGYSGNTIYF
TGTGCCAGCAGAAATCTTGACGGCTACTCTGGAAACACCATATATTTT
>many|TRBD1|TRBJ1-3|13|TRBV3-1
CASRDSPGNTIYF
TGTGCATCGCGGGACAGCCCTGGAAACACCATATATTTT
>NA|NA|TRBJ2-1|15|TRBV28
CAGRGRAGADNEQFF
TGTGCCGGCAGGGGGCGGGCGGGAGCAGACAATGAGCAGTTCTTC
>many|NA|TRBJ1-2|15|TRBV7-8
CASSLDKGNNYGYTF
TGTGCCAGCAGCTTAGATAAGGGAAATAACTATGGCTACACCTTC
>NA|NA|TRBJ2-1|13|TRBV6-4
CASSDSVYNEQFF
TGTGCCAGCAGTGACTCAGTTTACAATGAGCAGTTCTTC
>many|TRBD2|TRBJ2-7|14|TRBV11-2
CASSLEPGTNEQYF
TGTGCCAGCAGCTTAGAACCCGGGACTAACGAGCAGTACTTC
>NA|NA|TRBJ2-2|14|TRBV19
CASSTGGVTGELFF
TGTGCCAGTAGTACGGGCGGGGTCACCGGGGAGCTGTTTTTT
>many|TRBD1|TRBJ1-2|14|TRBV25-1
CASSDRTGSHGYTF
TGTGCCAGCAGTGATCGGACAGGGTCCCACGGCTACACCTTC
>many|TRBD1|TRBJ1-2|14|TRBV12-3/TRBV12-4
CASGTTGVGYGYTF
TGTGCCAGCGGAACGACAGGGGTCGGCTATGGCTACACCTTC
>few|TRBD1|TRBJ2-2|19|TRBV5-5
CASYRGLGQGASNTGELFF
TGTGCCAGCTACCGGGGTCTGGGACAGGGGGCATCTAACACCGGGGAGCTGTTTTTT
>few|NA|TRBJ1-4|14|TRBV10-3
CAISEGSYREKLFF
TGTGCCATCAGTGAGGGCAGTTATCGTGAAAAACTGTTTTTT
>many|NA|TRBJ1-1|14|TRBV29-1
CSVERTGPKTEAFF
TGCAGCGTTGAAAGAACAGGGCCGAAGACTGAAGCTTTCTTT
>many|NA|TRBJ2-1|16|TRBV12-3/TRBV12-4
CASRPHGGGGGNEQFF
TGTGCCAGCAGGCCCCACGGGGGAGGGGGAGGAAATGAGCAGTTCTTC
>many|TRBD1|TRBJ2-4|15|TRBV12-3/TRBV12-4
CASRIGTGAPSIQYF
TGTGCCAGCAGGATCGGGACAGGGGCCCCCAGTATTCAGTACTTC
>once|NA|TRBJ1-2|9|TRBV11-2
CASSLGHTF
TGTGCCAGCAGCTTAGGTCACACCTTC
>NA|NA|TRBJ2-1|12|TRBV29-1
CSVGAGYNEQFF
TGCAGCGTTGGGGCAGGGTACAATGAGCAGTTCTTC
>many|NA|TRBJ2-3|12|TRBV27
CASSPPMGGQYF
TGTGCCAGCAGCCCACCCATGGGGGGGCAGTATTTT
>many|NA|TRBJ2-5|14|TRBV12-3/TRBV12-4
CASSFSGDGETQYF
TGTGCCAGCAGTTTTTCCGGGGATGGCGAGACCCAGTACTTC
>many|NA|TRBJ1-1|13|TRBV2
CASSGTTNTEAFF
TGTGCCAGCAGTGGGACAACGAACACTGAAGCTTTCTTT
>many|NA|TRBJ1-2|13|TRBV6-1
CASSPRANYGYTF
TGTGCCAGCAGTCCCCGGGCTAACTATGGCTACACCTTC
>many|TRBD1|TRBJ2-7|15|TRBV12-3/TRBV12-4
CASSSQGTGISQQYF
TGTGCCAGCAGTTCCCAGGGGACAGGGATTAGCCAGCAGTACTTC
>few|TRBD2|TRBJ2-5|13|TRBV7-9
CASNLTLAETQYF
TGTGCCAGCAACTTAACACTAGCGGAGACCCAGTACTTC
>many|TRBD1|TRBJ2-1|14|TRBV2
CASSKGQGRGEQFF
TGTGCCAGCAGCAAAGGACAGGGTAGGGGTGAGCAGTTCTTC
>NA|NA|TRBJ1-1|13|TRBV6-2/TRBV6-3
CASSGPWDTEAFF
TGTGCCAGCAGCGGCCCCTGGGACACTGAAGCTTTCTTT
>NA|TRBD2|TRBJ2-1|16|TRBV15
CVTSRERASGSNEQFF
TGTGTCACCAGCAGAGAAAGGGCTAGCGGGAGCAATGAGCAGTTCTTC
>NA|TRBD2|TRBJ2-1|14|TRBV10-3
CAISEREGHDEQFF
TGTGCCATCAGTGAGCGGGAGGGCCACGATGAGCAGTTCTTC
>many|NA|TRBJ1-2|16|TRBV6-1
CASTLERGRQNYGYTF
TGTGCCAGCACCCTGGAAAGGGGCAGGCAGAACTATGGCTACACCTTC
>few|NA|TRBJ1-2|14|TRBV9
CASSTPGTTYGYTF
TGTGCCAGCAGCACCCCAGGGACTACCTATGGCTACACCTTC
>NA|NA|TRBJ2-7|12|TRBV3-1
CASSQGVYKQYF
TGTGCCAGCAGCCAAGGTGTATACAAGCAGTACTTC
>many|TRBD1|TRBJ1-1|13|TRBV28
CASSNTGDTEAFF
TGTGCCAGCAGTAACACAGGGGACACTGAAGCTTTCTTT
>many|TRBD2|TRBJ2-4|13|TRBV28
CASSLGGENIQYF
TGTGCCAGCAGTTTAGGGGGGGAAAACATTCAGTACTTC
>NA|NA|TRBJ2-2|14|TRBV11-1
CASSPEGIPAELFF
TGTGCCAGCAGCCCAGAGGGGATACCGGCGGAGCTGTTTTTT
>many|NA|TRBJ2-1|14|TRBV6-1
CASSSQGPDNEQFF
TGTGCCAGCAGTTCACAGGGCCCTGACAATGAGCAGTTCTTC
>many|TRBD1|TRBJ2-1|16|TRBV7-9
CASSPSGTGRNNEQFF
TGTGCCAGCAGCCCGTCCGGGACAGGAAGGAACAATGAGCAGTTCTTC